This T cell receptor (beta chain) was documented in a study of cytomegalovirus exposure and HLA in healthy donors. Sequenced by immunoSEQ multiplex PCR; TCRdb stores in-frame clones only, minus some. The repertoire includes some 140,000 clones, 65% to 90% of them detected once, and 20% to 25% sits in the top ten. On this clone itself: Antigen: not known.

Study-wide points: With high specificity and sensitivity, the classifier reportedly diagnosed cytomegalovirus status. Three chains linked to CMV were shown in vitro to be specific for CMV antigens. Many donors carried some public TCRs, although rarity characterized most TCR sequences.

Germline V gene data show CDR1 as MNHNS and CDR2 as SASEGT. The CDR3 runs to 15 residues. J gave up 4 bases and V 3 bases, and 7 bases lay outside the gene matches. The source material was PBMCs. The chain uses TRBV6-1 and TRBJ1-1; 8 bases line up with TRBD1. This clonotype was sampled from a young man in good health and CMV-seropositive. The CDR3 sequence: CASSDSGQGSTEAFF. The CDR3 bases are TGTGCCAGCAGTGACTCAGGACAGGGAAGCACTGAAGCTTTCTTT.